Presented here are 9 T cell receptor beta chains from one specimen sequenced in a study of blood T cells in healthy people across ages. The use of a sample-barcoded 5' primer and a J-beta primer mix characterized a second PCR of roughly 6 to 11 cycles. TCRdb reanalysed the 5' RACE reads using MiXCR and keeps one entry per CDR3 protein. The sample consists of about 940,000 distinct CDR3 sequences, around 49% of them appearing once. Material: blood. The receptors were sampled from a young man in good health.

The gene calls are TRBV6-5 and TRBJ1-6, with D perhaps TRBD1 (5 bases). The CDR3 covers 15 residues. Germline-derived CDR1 and CDR2 are MNHEY and SVGAGI. V lost 0 bases and J lost 8, with 11 bases in between. The CDR3 DNA sequence: TGTGCCAGCAGTTACTCTGAGGGGTCGGATTCACCCCTCCACTTT. Its protein is CASSYSEGSDSPLHF.

The chain links TRBV20-1 to TRBJ2-1; 7 positions match TRBD1. Germline lookup yields CDR1 DFQATT and CDR2 SNEGSKA (reference sequence). This CDR3 comprises 13 residues. V shed 3 bases and J 13 bases; nucleotides not matched to a gene: 12. Here the CDR3 DNA reads TGCAGTGCTAGGGCAGGGGGAGTTCAATTCCAGTTCTTC. This gives the protein CSARAGGVQFQFF.

The chain employs TRBV6-2 or TRBV6-3 and TRBJ2-1; D unresolved. The CDR3 consists of 16 residues. Germline CDR1 MNHEY, CDR2 SVGEGT. Trimming took 9 bases from V and 0 from J, leaving 18 bases between them. The CDR3 sequence: CASLQPHQGSYNEQFF. CDR3 in DNA: TGTGCCAGTTTACAGCCGCACCAAGGCTCCTACAATGAGCAGTTCTTC.

This sequence joins TRBV7-8 and TRBJ1-4; a possible D gene is TRBD1 (6 bases). Per germline, CDR1 SGHVS and CDR2 FQNEAQ. Between the trimmed V and J ends, which lost 7 bases and 0 bases, there was a span of 12 bases. This CDR3 has 15 amino acids. The CDR3 protein is CASIQGTATNEKLFF. CDR3 DNA: TGTGCCAGCATTCAGGGGACTGCAACTAATGAAAAACTGTTTTTT.

A remark on this clonotype: A read error may explain this, as a much larger clone is one base away. This chain connects TRBV20-1 to TRBJ2-2; D uncertain. Germline CDR1 DFQATT, CDR2 SNEGSKA (reference sequence). V was cut by 3 bases and J by 1 base, with 6 bases left in between. The CDR3 extends over 13 amino acids. The CDR3 bases are TGCAGTGCTAGTCCCCAGAACACCGGGGAGCTGTTTTTT. This encodes CSASPQNTGELFF.

The V gene is TRBV2, the J gene TRBJ1-1; D might be TRBD1 (6 bases). Between the trimmed V and J ends, which lost 7 bases and 4 bases, there was a span of 16 bases. The CDR3 runs to 14 residues. The germline gives CDR1 SNHLY, CDR2 FYNNEI. CDR3 bases: TGTGCCAGCAATACTCAGGGGAAGTCCACTGAAGCTTTCTTT. Amino acid sequence: CASNTQGKSTEAFF.

This clonotype occurred many times. The chain joins TRBV29-1 to TRBJ1-1; no clear D. Trimming took 5 bases from V and 2 from J, leaving 9 bases between them. The CDR3 is 12 amino acids. Germline V lookup: CDR1 SQVTM, CDR2 ANQGSEA. CDR3 DNA sequence: TGCAGCGTTAAACGGCCCAACACTGAAGCTTTCTTT. It encodes CSVKRPNTEAFF.

This clonotype came up once. The gene calls are TRBV6-1 and TRBJ1-1; no firm D call. The CDR3 covers 12 residues. Germline lookup yields CDR1 MNHNS and CDR2 SASEGT. The V end lost 6 bases, the J end lost 7 bases, and 12 bases lay between the germline ends. The CDR3 coding sequence is TGTGCCAGCAGGGAGGGCAAGGGTGAAGCTTTCTTT. Its translation: CASREGKGEAFF.

This chain links TRBV28 with TRBJ2-1; 8 bases align to TRBD1. J gave up 6 bases and V 4 bases, and 8 bases lay outside the gene matches. Germline V gene data show CDR1 as MDHEN and CDR2 as SYDVKM. This CDR3 is 15 amino acids long. The CDR3 region is CASSWRDRQANEQFF. The CDR3 coding sequence is TGTGCCAGCAGTTGGAGGGACAGGCAAGCCAATGAGCAGTTCTTC.